This record covers a single T cell receptor (beta chain). Its cognate antigen is unknown. This sample stems from a study of CD8 T cells in ankylosing spondylitis. General study results and limits: Blood from ankylosing spondylitis patients appeared to carry a characteristic roughly eight-variant TCR beta motif. It was reported that disease-linked clones were significantly enriched in matched ankylosing spondylitis synovial fluid. Peripheral blood held disease-linked clones only at relatively low frequency, and these were CD8+.

In germline, CDR1 is GTSNPN, CDR2 SVGIG (reference sequence). This CDR3 has 17 amino acids. Trimming removed 5 bases from V and 0 bases from J, with 17 bases in between. Libraries of TCR beta came from quantitative 5'-RACE with molecular barcodes. TCRdb processed the 5' RACE reads anew with MiXCR; each CDR3 protein has one entry. The sample shows 200,000 to 300,000 distinct CDR3 sequences, about 10% of them seen only once. The chain joins TRBV30 to TRBJ2-6; D possibly corresponds to TRBD1 (6 bases). The sequenced sample consisted of blood, either unsorted or a sorted T cell fraction (not recorded which). This receptor was identified in a male donor with ankylosing spondylitis or in good health (not recorded which). CDR3 protein: CAWVTGAASSGANVLTF. The CDR3 nucleotides are TGTGCCTGGGTGACAGGCGCTGCTAGCTCTGGGGCCAACGTCCTGACTTTC.